Listed here are 26 T cell receptor beta chains from one sample, sequenced in a study of vaccination and CD4 T cells after COVID-19. What these receptors recognize is not known. Researchers used the Oncomine TCR Beta short-read assay to sequence DNA from cultured CD4+ T cells. Each CDR3 protein gets one entry after TCRdb re-called the PCR reads with MiXCR. The data hold 15,000 or so distinct CDR3 sequences, with 40% to 65% observed a single time. The sample's treatment: approximately nine-day PBMC culture with coronavirus spike peptide pools or control peptides (ViraFEST assay). The sequenced sample was CD4+ T cells from blood, cultured in vitro. These receptor sequences come from a human donor who had recovered from COVID-19.

The chain has TRBV27 and TRBJ1-1; possibly TRBD1 for D (6 bases). The CDR3 runs 14 residues. With 1 base removed from V and 4 bases from J, the gap between germline ends came to 10 bases. CDR1 is MNHEY and CDR2 is SMNVEV in the germline V gene (reference sequence). Written as DNA, the CDR3 is TGTGCCAGCAGTTTATGGACAGAGAGCACTGAAGCTTTCTTT. Its protein product is CASSLWTESTEAFF.

This sequence joins TRBV5-1 and TRBJ2-7, with TRBD1 as a possible D gene (6 bases). CDR3 length: 14 amino acids. The germline V and J ends were trimmed by 4 bases and 3 bases, with 14 bases remaining between them. The germline V gene encodes CDR1 SGHRS and CDR2 YFSETQ. The CDR3 bases are TGCGCCAGCAGCGACGGACAGCGTTTCTACGAGCAGTACTTC. It is translated as CASSDGQRFYEQYF.

The chain uses TRBV19 and TRBJ2-7, with a weak D call TRBD1 (6 bases). The CDR3 is 15 amino acids. Trimming removed 5 bases from V and 5 bases from J, with 19 bases in between. Germline CDR1 and CDR2: LNHDA and SQIVND (reference sequence). CDR3 region: CASSPKRGNEDEQYF. Written as DNA, the CDR3 is TGTGCCAGTAGTCCCAAGAGGGGGAACGAGGACGAGCAGTACTTC.

This sequence joins TRBV21-1 and TRBJ2-7; the listed D gene, TRBD1, was not tested against the DNA. TRBV21-1 is listed as a pseudogene. This CDR3 is 17 amino acids long. CDR3 in DNA: TGTGCCAGCAGCAAACCCCAGGCAGGGTCTCACTCCTACGAGCAGTACTTC. This codes for CASSKPQAGSHSYEQYF.

The gene calls are TRBV27 and TRBJ2-5; possible D gene TRBD1, 5 bases. Deletions cut 2 bases from V and 5 bases from J, with 15 bases between. Germline-derived CDR1 and CDR2 are MNHEY and SMNVEV (reference sequence). This CDR3 is 15 amino acids long. The CDR3: CASSLRQGFGETQYF. The CDR3 nucleotides are TGTGCCAGCAGTTTACGGCAGGGTTTTGGGGAGACCCAGTACTTC.

This clonotype was recorded a few times. The genes are TRBV20-1 and TRBJ1-5; 7 nucleotides line up with TRBD1. The V gene's germline CDR1 is DFQATT and CDR2 SNEGSKA (reference sequence). This CDR3 has 18 amino acids. Germline trimming cut 1 base from V and 0 bases from J; bases unmatched to any gene: 12. The CDR3 protein is CSARASKGQLNSNQPQHF. CDR3 DNA: TGCAGTGCTAGAGCGTCTAAGGGACAGTTGAATAGCAATCAGCCCCAGCATTTT.

In its sample, this clonotype was seen once. The chain joins TRBV29-1 to TRBJ2-5, with D possibly TRBD1 on 6 matching bases. Trimming took 7 bases from V and 5 from J, leaving 14 bases between them. This CDR3 is 12 amino acids long. Germline CDR1 reads SQVTM; CDR2 reads ANQGSEA. The CDR3 spells CSARGGSETQYF. The CDR3 DNA is TGCAGCGCCCGAGGGGGTTCGGAGACCCAGTACTTC.

The V and J genes are TRBV20-1 and TRBJ2-6, with D unclear. Trimming stripped 6 bases from V and 0 bases from J, with 3 bases between. This CDR3 region has 12 residues. From germline, CDR1 is DFQATT and CDR2 SNEGSKA (reference sequence). The CDR3 DNA sequence: TGCAGTGCCAGCTCTGGGGCCAACGTCCTGACTTTC. This sequence encodes CSASSGANVLTF.

Within the sample, this clonotype is medium-sized (0.01 to 0.1%). The chain employs TRBV18 and TRBJ1-5, with D possibly matching TRBD1 (6 bases). The CDR3 extends over 16 amino acids. Germline CDR1 KGHSH, CDR2 LQKENI. V lost 3 bases, J lost 6 bases, and 18 bases lay in between. The CDR3 loop is CASSPGAEGGSQPQHF. As DNA, the CDR3 is TGTGCCAGCTCACCGGGGGCGGAGGGGGGCAGTCAGCCCCAGCATTTT.

The gene calls are TRBV30 and TRBJ2-6; a weak D match, TRBD2 (5 bases). V was clipped by 7 bases and J by 1 base, with 11 bases between them. The length of the CDR3 is 14 residues. Germline CDR1 GTSNPN, CDR2 SVGIG (reference sequence). The chain's CDR3 is CAFLRGSGANVLTF. For the CDR3, the DNA is TGTGCCTTCCTCCGGGGATCTGGGGCCAACGTCCTGACTTTC.

The genes are TRBV28 and TRBJ2-7; 9 positions match TRBD1. V trimming: 6 bases; J trimming: 4 bases; junction bases outside the gene matches: 4. The CDR3 runs to 13 residues. Per germline, CDR1 MDHEN and CDR2 SYDVKM. This CDR3 is CASRAGTGYEQYF. DNA for the CDR3: TGTGCCAGCAGAGCAGGGACAGGGTACGAGCAGTACTTC.

This sequence joins TRBV27 and TRBJ2-3; TRBD2 might be the D (5 bases). Trimming left V 0 bases short and J 0 bases short, with 22 bases between. The CDR3 loop spans 20 amino acids. Germline loops: CDR1 MNHEY, CDR2 SMNVEV (reference sequence). CDR3 nucleotide sequence: TGTGCCAGCAGTTTATCGATCCGGTTCCTCGGCGGGTTAAGCACAGATACGCAGTATTTT. It specifies CASSLSIRFLGGLSTDTQYF.

The chain links TRBV7-8 to TRBJ1-2; D might be TRBD1 (6 bases). Germline assignment: CDR1 SGHVS and CDR2 FQNEAQ. Between the trimmed V and J ends, which lost 8 bases and 4 bases, there was a span of 20 bases. The CDR3 contains 15 residues. CDR3 protein: CASLNGPRGVYGYTF. The CDR3 coding sequence is TGTGCCAGCCTCAATGGGCCCAGGGGCGTCTATGGCTACACCTTC.

The chain recombines TRBV19 with TRBJ1-6; TRBD1 might be the D (5 bases). Trimming shortened V by 0 bases and J by 14 bases, and 14 bases separated the two germline ends. Per germline, CDR1 LNHDA and CDR2 SQIVND (reference sequence). CDR3 length: 14 amino acids. The CDR3: CASSIEKTAPSLHF. The CDR3 DNA follows: TGTGCCAGTAGTATAGAAAAGACAGCGCCTTCCCTCCACTTT.

The table lists this clonotype with a count of one. The chain has TRBV27 and TRBJ2-7; D might be TRBD1 or TRBD2, each matching 5 bases. The CDR3 loop spans 14 amino acids. Trimming took off 6 bases at V and 0 bases at J, with 12 bases between the two ends. Per germline, CDR1 MNHEY and CDR2 SMNVEV (reference sequence). The CDR3 is CASRSPGGSYEQYF. The CDR3 DNA is TGTGCCAGCAGGTCCCCTGGGGGCTCCTACGAGCAGTACTTC.

The chain uses TRBV7-2 and TRBJ2-5, with D unresolved. There are 14 residues in the CDR3. Trimming removed 2 bases from V and 2 bases from J, with 9 bases in between. Per germline, CDR1 SGHTA and CDR2 FQGNSA. In DNA form, the CDR3 reads TGTGCCAGCAGCTTATTCGGTGGGCAAGAGACCCAGTACTTC. Translating it yields CASSLFGGQETQYF.

The chain links TRBV10-2 to TRBJ2-3; no clear D gene. From germline, CDR1 is WSHSY and CDR2 SAAADI. This CDR3 is built from 12 residues. V was pared by 5 bases and J by 6 bases, with 9 bases between. The CDR3 loop reads CASSRVGDTQYF. CDR3 sequence (DNA): TGCGCCAGCAGTCGGGTTGGCGATACGCAGTATTTT.

This clonotype has a handful of counts. CDR3 loop: CASSLTSGPAGAYEQYF. The CDR3 nucleotides are TGTGCCAGCAGCTTAACTAGCGGGCCCGCAGGGGCTTACGAGCAGTACTTC. V usage is TRBV7-2 and J usage is TRBJ2-7; 9 nucleotides agree with TRBD2. The junction had 12 bases not matched to a gene; V was cut back by 2 bases and J by 4 bases. There are 17 residues in the CDR3. CDR1 and CDR2 from the germline V gene are SGHTA and FQGNSA.

This clonotype was counted a single time. This chain uses TRBV5-4 with TRBJ1-2; D not certain. The germline V and J ends were trimmed by 4 bases and 5 bases, with 12 bases remaining between them. The germline gives CDR1 SGHNT, CDR2 YYREEE (reference sequence). This CDR3 has 13 amino acids. The CDR3 sequence is CASSIRTDYGYTF. The CDR3 nucleotides read TGTGCCAGCAGCATCAGGACTGATTATGGCTACACCTTC.

Written as DNA, the CDR3 is TGTGCCACCAGCAGAGATGGGAACAGCCCGGACAAACTGTTTTTT. Its translation: CATSRDGNSPDKLFF. The V gene is TRBV15, the J gene TRBJ1-4, with no clear D. The CDR3 runs to 15 residues. V lost 0 bases and J 11 bases, leaving 16 bases between the germline ends. Germline V gives CDR1 LNHNV, CDR2 YYDKDF (reference sequence).

The V call is TRBV28, the J call TRBJ2-1; D might be TRBD1 (6 bases). The CDR3 runs 14 residues. Germline assignment: CDR1 MDHEN and CDR2 SYDVKM. Trimming removed 6 bases from V and 3 bases from J, with 12 bases in between. This chain's CDR3 is CASSLRGFYNEQFF. CDR3 in DNA: TGTGCCAGCAGCCTCAGGGGCTTCTACAATGAGCAGTTCTTC.

J is TRBJ2-7 and V is TRBV5-1; TRBD1 agrees at 11 bases. Germline lookup yields CDR1 SGHRS and CDR2 YFSETQ. Unmatched junction bases numbered 9, after V lost 1 base and J lost 0 bases. This CDR3 is 18 amino acids long. CDR3 sequence: CASSLRSLGTGGSYEQYF. The CDR3 nucleotides read TGCGCCAGCAGCTTGCGTTCTTTAGGGACAGGGGGCTCCTACGAGCAGTACTTC. Filled out from reference TRBV5-1 and TRBJ2-7, the complete variable domain reads KAGVTQTPRYLIKTRGQQVTLSCSPISGHRSVSWYQQTPGQGLQFLFEYFSETQRNKGNFPGRFSGRQFSNSRSEMNVSTLELGDSALYLCASSLRSLGTGGSYEQYFGPGTRLTVT.

V usage is TRBV7-9 and J usage is TRBJ2-3; 9 bases line up with TRBD2. Germline lookup yields CDR1 SEHNR and CDR2 FQNEAQ (reference sequence). CDR3 length equals 16 residues. The V gene end was trimmed by 5 bases and the J gene end by 7 bases; junction bases not matched to a gene: 13. CDR3 bases: TGTGCCAGCAGCGCCTTAGGAGCGGGAGGAACGAATACGCAGTATTTT. Its translation: CASSALGAGGTNTQYF.

This clonotype was seen a handful of times. The chain is built from TRBV10-3 and TRBJ1-6; D is unresolved. The germline V gene encodes CDR1 ENHRY and CDR2 SYGVKD. CDR3 length: 12 amino acids. V was cut by 2 bases and J by 8 bases, with 4 bases left in between. The CDR3 protein is CAISEDHSPLHF. CDR3 sequence (DNA): TGTGCCATCAGTGAGGACCATTCACCCCTCCACTTT.

The rearrangement links TRBV12-5 to TRBJ2-7; the match to TRBD2 covers 8 bases. This CDR3 contains 18 residues. The germline CDR1 and CDR2 sequences are LGHNT and FRNRAP. The ends lost 1 base at V and 5 bases at J; junction bases unmatched: 16. The CDR3 sequence: CASGLATSAEPLGNEQYF. The CDR3 nucleotides read TGTGCTAGTGGTTTGGCGACTAGCGCAGAGCCCCTGGGGAACGAGCAGTACTTC.

V usage is TRBV23-1 and J usage is TRBJ1-5; no clear D gene. TRBV23-1 is an ORF; its function is uncertain. The CDR3 sequence is 19 residues long. Trimming shortened V by 3 bases and J by 0 bases, and 21 bases separated the two germline ends. The CDR3 region is CASSHPPGRAMYSNQPQHF. The CDR3 nucleotides are TGCGCCAGCAGTCACCCCCCGGGGAGGGCCATGTATAGCAATCAGCCCCAGCATTTT.